This T cell receptor beta chain was found in a study of CD8 T cells in ankylosing spondylitis. Study-wide points: Blood from ankylosing spondylitis patients appeared to carry a characteristic roughly eight-variant TCR beta motif. Disease-linked clones displayed a CD8+ phenotype and appeared relatively rarely in peripheral blood. Earlier work had already found some motif variants in reactive arthritis synovial fluid and blood. Reportedly, significant enrichment of disease-linked clones occurred in matched ankylosing spondylitis synovial fluid.

This clonotype was observed a handful of times. Antigen: not known. By quantitative 5'-RACE with molecular barcodes, the TCR beta libraries were made. From the 5' RACE reads, TCRdb called clonotypes with MiXCR, one entry per CDR3 protein. Of 800,000 to 900,000 distinct CDR3 sequences detected, over 9.5% appear once; the ten largest clones hold 0.51%. The germline gives CDR1 MNHEY, CDR2 SVGAGI. Trimming cost V 4 bases and J 4 bases; bases outside gene matches: 6. The CDR3 is made up of 15 amino acids. The V and J genes are TRBV6-5 and TRBJ2-1, with 8 bases lining up with TRBD2. The sequenced sample was blood, either unsorted or a sorted T cell fraction (not recorded which). The source of this sequence is a male donor with ankylosing spondylitis. This CDR3 reads CASSWDGGEYNEQFF. The CDR3 region has the DNA TGTGCCAGCAGTTGGGACGGGGGGGAGTACAATGAGCAGTTCTTC.